This TCR beta chain came from a study of cytomegalovirus exposure and HLA in healthy donors. Turning to the study itself: In an earlier analysis, approximately 120 million unique TCR beta sequences were found from some 180 million T cells. Genotyping of some 400 donors showed that 70% to 90% belonged to the Caucasian-associated ancestry cluster.

Study-wide points: In a later analysis, V- and J-gene trimming of beta chains associated with a DCLRE1C missense variant, replicated independently. A later look showed TCR association rates differing by HLA locus, highest for DRB1 and lowest for HLA-C.

Concerning this clone: Its antigen remains unidentified.

CDR3 size: 15 residues. The V end was cut by 4 bases, the J end by 7 bases, with 19 bases between. The V gene's germline CDR1 is SGHDN and CDR2 FVKESK. Researchers ran the PCR with 60 Vbeta and 13 Jbeta primers. This table comes from immunoSEQ multiplex PCR, and its TCRdb copy is limited to in-frame clones, with some not included. The table lists some 95,000 clones, roughly 74% of them singletons. Sequencing was done on a sample of PBMCs. This sequence was found in a woman younger than 30 in good health and CMV-seropositive. V and J are TRBV14 and TRBJ1-2; D might be TRBD1 (5 bases). CDR3 protein: CASSRMDNENSGYTF. The CDR3 region has the DNA TGTGCCAGCAGCCGGATGGACAACGAAAACAGTGGCTACACCTTC.